Listed below are T cell receptor beta chains from one sample, sequenced in a study of monozygotic twins with inflammatory bowel disease. Using the 5' RACE reads, TCRdb records one entry per CDR3 protein without DNA. The listing records approximately 390,000 distinct CDR3 sequences. Sample: blood. The source is a human donor with ulcerative colitis or Crohn's disease, or a healthy co-twin of an affected twin (not recorded which). The CDR3 runs from the conserved cysteine through the conserved F or W.

J gene | V gene | CDR3 protein
TRBJ1-4 | TRBV12-3/TRBV12-4 | CASSLLRQLANEKLFF
TRBJ2-2 | TRBV30 | CAWSAAGRGTGELFF
TRBJ2-3 | TRBV25-1 | CASSAPGEYRDTQYF
TRBJ2-7 | TRBV20-1 | CSARNPTDLNYEQYF
TRBJ2-2 | TRBV18 | CASSPWAVGSNTGELFF
TRBJ2-1 | TRBV12-3/TRBV12-4 | CASRTGLANEQFF
TRBJ2-6 | TRBV6-1 | CASSTKGSGANVLTF
TRBJ2-7 | TRBV28 | CASSFGLVEQYF
TRBJ1-1 | TRBV7-9 | CASRWGTMNTEAFF
TRBJ1-4 | TRBV7-6 | CASGQARKKLFF
TRBJ2-3 | TRBV5-1 | CASSLGPTSGGPLDTQYF
TRBJ2-5 | TRBV6-2/TRBV6-3 | CASSYSRASGGWETQYF
TRBJ1-2 | TRBV6-2/TRBV6-3 | CASSPLTASYGYTF
TRBJ1-5 | TRBV27 | CASSLGRVGSNQPQHF
TRBJ1-1 | TRBV9 | CASSVQGIGNTEAFF
TRBJ2-7 | TRBV30 | CAWQTGRYEQYF
TRBJ2-2 | TRBV6-1 | CASSRITSGFLPGELFF
TRBJ2-3 | TRBV6-5 | CASSYPKGTGTDTQYF
TRBJ2-1 | TRBV4-3 | CASSQWREFSYNEQFF
TRBJ1-6 | TRBV10-3 | CANRDGLIGSLHF
TRBJ1-1 | TRBV25-1 | CASSESLREVF
TRBJ2-2 | TRBV5-1 | CASSLALRDTGELFF
TRBJ2-2 | TRBV5-1 | CASSLSLPNTGELFF
TRBJ2-2 | TRBV24-1 | CATSDWSNTGELFF
TRBJ2-1 | TRBV5-1 | CASSLIDVRHRFF
TRBJ1-6 | TRBV5-1 | CASSQLGGGNSPLHF
TRBJ2-7 | TRBV27 | CASSRGYSYEQYF
TRBJ2-3 | TRBV29-1 | CSGLSGGTDTQYF
TRBJ2-7 | TRBV3-1 | CASSQRRDEQYF
TRBJ2-3 | TRBV3-1 | CASSPPLGPGNTQYF
TRBJ2-1 | TRBV28 | CASSVGTATYNEQFF
TRBJ2-2 | TRBV25-1 | CASKREGGELFF
TRBJ1-1 | TRBV27 | CASSLSGTVNTEAFF
TRBJ1-5 | TRBV19 | CATTPQTSSNQPQHF
TRBJ2-1 | TRBV7-9 | CASSFKGLAGTEQFF
TRBJ2-2 | TRBV5-1 | CASSLAGADRNTGELFF
TRBJ2-7 | TRBV4-3 | CASSQGQGALRSEQYF
TRBJ2-1 | TRBV11-1 | CASSLPYGGGPFYNEQFF
TRBJ2-7 | TRBV6-2/TRBV6-3 | CASWGADAYEQYF
TRBJ1-4 | TRBV18 | CASSPRDSNEKLFF
TRBJ2-7 | TRBV11-2 | CASSSPSGIPREQYF
TRBJ1-2 | TRBV30 | CAWSQTGGGWGYTF
TRBJ2-1 | TRBV7-9 | CASSLKRTATYNEQFF
TRBJ1-2 | TRBV18 | CASSPSRNYGYTF
TRBJ2-3 | TRBV7-6 | CASSWDSKFTDTQYF
TRBJ2-3 | TRBV5-1 | CASRASTDTQYF
TRBJ1-2 | TRBV4-3 | CASSQTVEAPLYGYTF
TRBJ2-1 | TRBV7-9 | CASSFPQEHYNEQFF
TRBJ1-1 | TRBV5-5 | CASSSQPTGGGDTEAFF
TRBJ1-6 | TRBV19 | CASSSERSGLYNSPLHF
TRBJ2-7 | TRBV6-1 | CASSERRSPYEQYF
TRBJ2-5 | TRBV7-9 | CASSLDVPPETQYF
TRBJ2-1 | TRBV30 | CAWWAGGKNEQFF